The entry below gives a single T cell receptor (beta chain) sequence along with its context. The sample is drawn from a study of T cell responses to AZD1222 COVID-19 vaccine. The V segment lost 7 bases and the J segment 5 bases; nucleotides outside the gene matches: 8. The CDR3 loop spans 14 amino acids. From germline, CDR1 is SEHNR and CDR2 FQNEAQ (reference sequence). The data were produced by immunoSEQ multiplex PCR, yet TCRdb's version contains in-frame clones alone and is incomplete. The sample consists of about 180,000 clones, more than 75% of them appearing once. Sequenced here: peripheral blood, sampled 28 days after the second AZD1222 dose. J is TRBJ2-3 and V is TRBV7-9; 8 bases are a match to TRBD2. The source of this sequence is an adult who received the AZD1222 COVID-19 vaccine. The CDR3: CASNREGRGDTQYF. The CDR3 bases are TGTGCCAGCAACCGGGAGGGTCGAGGAGATACGCAGTATTTT.